The clone carrying this TCR beta chain was picked up many times. The antigen is undetermined. This record comes from a study of T cell repertoires in cytomegalovirus infection. Across the study: The authors used CMV epitopes that were HLA-C-restricted (recently identified) and HLA-B-restricted (well studied).

In TCRdb, the reads were re-called with MiXCR into one record per CDR3 protein. Among 95,000 to 150,000 distinct CDR3 sequences listed, 32% were seen once. This sequence was found in a human donor in good health (CMV status not recorded). Some clones in this sample may be carry-over from other donors' samples. The sequences come from CD8+ T cells from cultured PBMCs, collected from culture after CMV antigen stimulation.

As DNA, the CDR3 is TGTGCCAGCCTATTGGGACTAGCGGGGGACAATGAGCAGTTCTTC. As protein: CASLLGLAGDNEQFF. The chain is built from TRBV2 and TRBJ2-1, with 14 positions matching TRBD2. Germline CDR1 reads SNHLY; CDR2 reads FYNNEI. The CDR3 is made up of 15 amino acids. The J segment lost 5 bases and the V segment lost 8 bases, leaving 5 bases of the junction unmatched. The full variable domain, completed using reference TRBV2 and TRBJ2-1, is EPEVTQTPSHQVTQMGQEVILRCVPISNHLYFYWYRQILGQKVEFLVSFYNNEISEKSEIFDDQFSVERPDGSNFTLKIRSTKLEDSAMYFCASLLGLAGDNEQFFGPGTRLTVL.